This paragraph covers one T cell receptor (beta chain) sequence. Generated by immunoSEQ multiplex PCR, the TCRdb table keeps only in-frame clones and is missing some. The table includes 230,000 or so clones, 90% detected once. The sample comes from a study of blood T cell repertoires in COVID-19. CDR1 is SEHNR and CDR2 is FQNEAQ in the germline V gene (reference sequence). The CDR3 totals 14 residues. V lost 3 bases, J lost 7 bases, and 15 bases lay in between. Sequences were obtained from peripheral blood. The TCR comes from a woman aged 55-69 years with COVID-19, enrolled during active disease. V and J are TRBV7-9 and TRBJ1-2; D call uncertain. The CDR3 spells CASSFVGVFTGYTF. CDR3 nucleotides: TGTGCCAGCAGCTTTGTCGGGGTTTTTACTGGCTACACCTTC.